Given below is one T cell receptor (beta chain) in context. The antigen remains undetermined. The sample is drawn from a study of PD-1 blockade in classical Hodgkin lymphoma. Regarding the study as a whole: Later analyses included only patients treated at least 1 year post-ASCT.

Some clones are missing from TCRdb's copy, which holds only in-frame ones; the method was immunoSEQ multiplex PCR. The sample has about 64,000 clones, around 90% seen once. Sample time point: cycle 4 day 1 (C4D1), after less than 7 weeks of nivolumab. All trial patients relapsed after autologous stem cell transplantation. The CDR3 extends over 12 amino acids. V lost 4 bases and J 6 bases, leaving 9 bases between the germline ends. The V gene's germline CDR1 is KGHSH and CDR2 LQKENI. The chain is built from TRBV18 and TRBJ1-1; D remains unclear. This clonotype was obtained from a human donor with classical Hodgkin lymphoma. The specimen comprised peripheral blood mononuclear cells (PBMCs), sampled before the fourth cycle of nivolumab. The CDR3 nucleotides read TGTGCCAGCTCACGGCTCGGCGCTGAAGCTTTCTTT. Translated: CASSRLGAEAFF.